The next 27 T cell receptor beta chains were all read from a single sample in a study of cytomegalovirus exposure and HLA in healthy donors. The PCR ran on 60 Vbeta and 13 Jbeta primers. TCRdb's copy holds only in-frame clones and misses some; the assay was immunoSEQ multiplex PCR. The sample records approximately 100,000 clones, 74% being singletons. Sequenced: PBMCs. These receptors originate from a man aged 45 to 65 in good health and CMV-seropositive.

The chain links TRBV27 to TRBJ1-5, with 7 bases identical to TRBD1. The V gene end was trimmed by 6 bases and the J gene end by 6 bases; junction bases not matched to a gene: 14. The CDR3 runs to 16 residues. CDR1 and CDR2 from the germline V gene are MNHEY and SMNVEV (reference sequence). The DNA for the CDR3 is TGTGCCAGCAGCCCCCTCCGGGGACAGTCTGGTCAGCCCCAGCATTTT. Translating it yields CASSPLRGQSGQPQHF.

The V call is TRBV11-3, the J call TRBJ2-1, with 14 bases fitting TRBD2. V trimming: 1 base; J trimming: 9 bases; junction bases outside the gene matches: 8. Germline V gene data show CDR1 as SGHNT and CDR2 as YENEEA. This CDR3 is 17 amino acids long. The CDR3 coding sequence is TGTGCCAGCAGCTTAGCCCCGGGACTAGCGGGAGACCCTGAGCAGTTCTTC. This gives the protein CASSLAPGLAGDPEQFF.

The J gene is TRBJ2-2, the V gene TRBV6-1; 9 positions agree with TRBD1. Trimming cost V 7 bases and J 1 base; bases outside gene matches: 4. Germline V gives CDR1 MNHNS, CDR2 SASEGT. This CDR3 is built from 15 residues. The CDR3 nucleotides are TGTGCCAGCAAAAGGACAGGGGTGAACACCGGGGAGCTGTTTTTT. Protein: CASKRTGVNTGELFF.

The V call is TRBV6-1, the J call TRBJ1-1; a weak D match, TRBD1 (6 bases). Per the germline V gene, CDR1 is MNHNS and CDR2 is SASEGT. V was shortened by 2 bases and J by 0 bases, with 13 bases between the two germline ends. The CDR3 extends over 16 amino acids. The CDR3 coding sequence is TGTGCCAGCAGTGAACTCAGGGGATACATGAACACTGAAGCTTTCTTT. Its translation is CASSELRGYMNTEAFF.

V gene TRBV10-3 combines with J gene TRBJ2-7; 7 positions agree with TRBD1. The CDR3 spans 13 residues. Germline loops: CDR1 ENHRY, CDR2 SYGVKD. Trimming removed 10 bases from V and 2 bases from J; junction bases left unmatched: 8. CDR3 in amino acids: CASRTGLTYEQYF. The CDR3 DNA sequence: TGTGCCAGCAGGACAGGTCTTACCTACGAGCAGTACTTC.

This clone turned up a few times. At one end, the junction sequence differs from germline, possibly due to a read error. This rearrangement joins TRBV6-6 to TRBJ2-6; maybe TRBD1 (7 bases). CDR3 length: 16 residues. CDR1 MNHNY and CDR2 SVGAGI come from the germline V gene (reference sequence). The CDR3 sequence is CASSYQGGRGANGLTF. DNA for the CDR3: TGTGCCAGCAGTTACCAGGGGGGCCGAGGGGCCAACGGCCTGACTTTC.

The gene calls are TRBV9 and TRBJ1-1; tentative D call: TRBD1 (5 bases). Between the trimmed V and J ends, which lost 3 bases and 5 bases, there was a span of 14 bases. Germline values: CDR1 SGDLS, CDR2 YYNGEE. The CDR3 contains 14 residues. The CDR3 region is CASSGQEGLTEAFF. DNA for the CDR3: TGTGCCAGCAGCGGGCAGGAGGGGCTGACTGAAGCTTTCTTT.

The chain recombines TRBV12-5 with TRBJ1-4, with D possibly being TRBD1 (5 bases). Germline CDR1 reads LGHNT; CDR2 reads FRNRAP. V was cut by 5 bases and J by 11 bases, with 18 bases left in between. CDR3 size: 14 residues. CDR3 amino acids: CASGLTRVRGKLFF. The CDR3 nucleotides read TGTGCTAGTGGTCTTACCAGGGTGCGGGGGAAACTGTTTTTT.

This chain joins TRBV7-9 and TRBJ1-2; 8 nucleotides match TRBD1. This CDR3 contains 12 residues. V dropped 4 bases and J dropped 8; count of bases not matched to a gene: 3. Germline CDR1 reads SEHNR; CDR2 reads FQNEAQ (reference sequence). CDR3 sequence: CASSSGQGGYTF. In DNA, the CDR3 is TGTGCCAGCAGCTCTGGACAGGGCGGCTACACCTTC.

The chain has TRBV19 and TRBJ2-7; TRBD1 aligns across 7 bases. The CDR3 has 15 residues. Germline assignment: CDR1 LNHDA and CDR2 SQIVND (reference sequence). J lost 3 bases, V lost 1 base, and 6 bases had no gene match. The CDR3 protein is CASSIGPGGIYEQYF. The CDR3 DNA follows: TGTGCCAGTAGTATAGGTCCAGGGGGTATCTACGAGCAGTACTTC.

This clone was found once. V and J are TRBV5-1 and TRBJ1-6; tentatively, D is TRBD1 (5 bases). V dropped 4 bases and J dropped 7 bases, with 9 bases sitting between them. Per germline, CDR1 SGHRS and CDR2 YFSETQ. This CDR3 is 13 amino acids long. For the CDR3, the DNA is TGCGCCAGCAGCGAGACAGAGAATTCACCCCTCCACTTT. Residues: CASSETENSPLHF.

CDR3 protein: CASSKIASDSRSTGELFF. CDR3 DNA sequence: TGTGCCAGCAGCAAAATCGCAAGCGACAGTCGGAGCACCGGGGAGCTGTTTTTT. The chain links TRBV21-1 to TRBJ2-2; the tabulated D call, TRBD1, remains unverified against the DNA. TRBV21-1 is marked as a pseudogene. The CDR3 has 18 residues.

This clone came up a few times. The rearrangement links TRBV5-4 to TRBJ1-2, with D possibly being TRBD1 (6 bases). This CDR3 comprises 15 residues. V was trimmed by 4 bases and J by 1 base, leaving 14 bases between them. Germline V CDR1 and CDR2: SGHNT, YYREEE (reference sequence). CDR3 sequence: CASSIPNRDNYGYTF. CDR3 bases: TGTGCCAGCAGCATACCTAACAGGGATAACTATGGCTACACCTTC.

The table lists this clone with a count of one. The chain employs TRBV27 and TRBJ1-1; a possible D gene is TRBD1 (6 bases). Germline CDR1 MNHEY, CDR2 SMNVEV (reference sequence). The CDR3 runs to 16 residues. V dropped 8 bases and J dropped 0 bases, with 19 bases sitting between them. This CDR3 reads CASGIPTGSLNTEAFF. CDR3 sequence (DNA): TGTGCCAGCGGAATCCCGACAGGTAGTCTGAACACTGAAGCTTTCTTT.

The rearrangement joins TRBV11-2 to TRBJ1-5; tentative D call: TRBD1 (6 bases). V was trimmed by 3 bases and J by 2 bases, leaving 17 bases between them. This CDR3 has 17 amino acids. The germline V gene has CDR1 SGHAT and CDR2 FQNNGV. DNA of the CDR3: TGTGCCAGCAGCTTGGTCTTGTTGGGGACATGCAATCAGCCCCAGCATTTT. Residues: CASSLVLLGTCNQPQHF.

This chain connects TRBV19 to TRBJ1-2; the D is unclear. The CDR3 runs to 14 residues. Looked up from germline, CDR1 is LNHDA and CDR2 is SQIVND (reference sequence). V shed 0 bases and J shed 2 bases, with 7 bases lying between them. The CDR3 loop reads CASSIDRGNYGYTF. In nucleotides, the CDR3 is TGTGCCAGTAGTATAGATCGAGGGAACTATGGCTACACCTTC.

The chain carries TRBV5-6 and TRBJ1-2; a weak D match, TRBD1 (5 bases). Trimming took off 7 bases at V and 4 bases at J, with 20 bases between the two ends. CDR3 length equals 15 residues. Germline V gene sequence: CDR1 SGHDT, CDR2 YYEEEE. CDR3 residues: CASCLSGAARYGYTF. CDR3 DNA: TGTGCCAGCTGCCTTTCTGGGGCGGCCCGCTATGGCTACACCTTC.

The gene calls are TRBV9 and TRBJ2-1, with TRBD2 identical over 12 bases. The junction had 11 bases not matched to a gene; V was cut back by 3 bases and J by 10 bases. From germline, CDR1 is SGDLS and CDR2 YYNGEE. The CDR3 spans 16 residues. CDR3: CASSAPLTSGSSEQFF. The CDR3 bases are TGTGCCAGCAGCGCCCCCTTGACTAGCGGGAGTTCGGAGCAGTTCTTC.

The chain is built from TRBV7-3 and TRBJ2-3; D remains ambiguous. The V end lost 0 bases, the J end lost 1 base, and 5 bases lay between the germline ends. The length of the CDR3 is 14 residues. Germline assignment: CDR1 SGHTA and CDR2 FQGTGA. The CDR3 DNA follows: TGTGCCAGCAGCTTAACTGGCCGCACAGATACGCAGTATTTT. Translated, it gives CASSLTGRTDTQYF.

This clone was seen more than once but under ten times. The V call is TRBV14, the J call TRBJ2-7; D is unclear. Germline CDR1 and CDR2: SGHDN and FVKESK. CDR3 length equals 13 residues. Trimming cost V 3 bases and J 1 base, with 7 bases left between them. The CDR3 region is CASSHYFSYEQYF. The CDR3 region has the DNA TGTGCCAGCAGCCACTACTTTTCCTACGAGCAGTACTTC.

This clone came up a few times. The chain uses TRBV10-3 and TRBJ2-3, with TRBD2 identical over 10 bases. The trim removed 6 bases at V and 6 bases at J, leaving 6 bases unmatched. Per germline, CDR1 ENHRY and CDR2 SYGVKD. The CDR3 spans 14 residues. For the CDR3, the DNA is TGTGCCATCAGGCCAAGCGGGGGGGGTGATACGCAGTATTTT. This sequence encodes CAIRPSGGGDTQYF.

The chain recombines TRBV5-1 with TRBJ2-7, with 13 bases aligning to TRBD2. The germline gives CDR1 SGHRS, CDR2 YFSETQ. The CDR3 spans 16 residues. V was clipped by 3 bases and J by 4 bases; unmatched bases: 7. Here the CDR3 DNA reads TGCGCCAGCAGCTGGCCACTAGCGGGGGGGCCATACGAGCAGTACTTC. It encodes CASSWPLAGGPYEQYF.

CDR3 coding DNA: TGTGCCAGCAGCCCCCCCGGGGACACTGAAGCTTTCTTT. Protein: CASSPPGDTEAFF. The chain joins TRBV6-5 to TRBJ1-1; D uncertain. V dropped 6 bases and J dropped 3 bases, with 11 bases sitting between them. Germline lookup yields CDR1 MNHEY and CDR2 SVGAGI. The CDR3 is 13 amino acids.

This chain joins TRBV7-9 and TRBJ2-3; D not resolved. With 1 base removed from V and 0 bases from J, the gap between germline ends came to 5 bases. Germline V gene data show CDR1 as SEHNR and CDR2 as FQNEAQ (reference sequence). There are 14 residues in the CDR3. The CDR3 DNA is TGTGCCAGCAGCTTAGGGCAAAGCACAGATACGCAGTATTTT. Translated, it gives CASSLGQSTDTQYF. Together with reference TRBV7-9 and TRBJ2-3, the CDR3 gives the full variable domain: DTGVSQNPRHKITKRGQNVTFRCDPISEHNRLYWYRQTLGQGPEFLTYFQNEAQLEKSRLLSDRFSAERPKGSFSTLEIQRTEQGDSAMYLCASSLGQSTDTQYFGPGTRLTVL.

V usage is TRBV5-1 and J usage is TRBJ2-5; 8 bases match TRBD2. The CDR3 runs 14 residues. With V trimmed by 0 bases and J by 7 bases, 5 bases remained unmatched. The germline V gene encodes CDR1 SGHRS and CDR2 YFSETQ. The CDR3 region is CASSLVGLVGTQYF. The CDR3 nucleotides are TGCGCCAGCAGCTTGGTGGGACTAGTGGGGACCCAGTACTTC.

The chain links TRBV6-1 to TRBJ1-1; D call uncertain. The germline V gene encodes CDR1 MNHNS and CDR2 SASEGT. The CDR3 is 17 residues long. V lost 3 bases, J lost 0 bases, and 17 bases lay in between. The CDR3 DNA is TGTGCCAGCAGTGATGCATTGGCAGTAACAATGAACACTGAAGCTTTCTTT. Residues: CASSDALAVTMNTEAFF.

The chain links TRBV13 to TRBJ2-7, with D possibly TRBD2 on 6 matching bases. Germline loops: CDR1 PRHDT, CDR2 FYEKMQ (reference sequence). V gave up 5 bases and J gave up 5 bases, with 13 bases separating them. This CDR3 has 13 residues. The CDR3, as DNA: TGTGCCAGCAGCGGCGGGACGCGTAACGAGCAGTACTTC. Encoded protein: CASSGGTRNEQYF.